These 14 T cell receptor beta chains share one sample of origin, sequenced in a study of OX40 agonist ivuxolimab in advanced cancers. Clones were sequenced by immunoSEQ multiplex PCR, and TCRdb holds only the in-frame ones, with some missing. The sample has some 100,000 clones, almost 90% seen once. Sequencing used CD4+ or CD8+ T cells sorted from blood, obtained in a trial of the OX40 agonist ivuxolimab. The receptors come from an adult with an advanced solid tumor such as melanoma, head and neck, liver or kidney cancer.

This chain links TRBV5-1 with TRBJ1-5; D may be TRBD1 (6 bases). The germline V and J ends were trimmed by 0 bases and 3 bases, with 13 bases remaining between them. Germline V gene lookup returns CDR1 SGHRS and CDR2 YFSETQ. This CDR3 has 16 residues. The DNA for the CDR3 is TGCGCCAGCAGCTTGGACGGGCGACAGGCCAATCAGCCCCAGCATTTT. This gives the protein CASSLDGRQANQPQHF. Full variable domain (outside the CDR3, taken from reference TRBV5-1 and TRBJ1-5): KAGVTQTPRYLIKTRGQQVTLSCSPISGHRSVSWYQQTPGQGLQFLFEYFSETQRNKGNFPGRFSGRQFSNSRSEMNVSTLELGDSALYLCASSLDGRQANQPQHFGDGTRLSIL.

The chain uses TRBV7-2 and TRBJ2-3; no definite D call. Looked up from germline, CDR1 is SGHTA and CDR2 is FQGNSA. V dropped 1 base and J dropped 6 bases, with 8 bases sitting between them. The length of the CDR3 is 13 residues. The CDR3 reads CASSLEVPDTQYF. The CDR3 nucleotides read TGTGCCAGCAGCTTAGAGGTTCCGGATACGCAGTATTTT.

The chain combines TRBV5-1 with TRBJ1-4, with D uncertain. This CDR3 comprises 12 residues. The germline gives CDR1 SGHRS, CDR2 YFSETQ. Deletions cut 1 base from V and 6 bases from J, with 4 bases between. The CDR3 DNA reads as TGCGCCAGCAGCTTGCAAGATGAAAAACTGTTTTTT. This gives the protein CASSLQDEKLFF.

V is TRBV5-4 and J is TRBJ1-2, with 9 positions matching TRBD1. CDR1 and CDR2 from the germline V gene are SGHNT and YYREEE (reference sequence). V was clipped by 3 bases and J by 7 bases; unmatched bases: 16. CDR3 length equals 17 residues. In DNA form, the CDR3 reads TGTGCCAGCAGCTGGGGGGGGACAGGGAAATCTCTATCTGGCTACACCTTC. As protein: CASSWGGTGKSLSGYTF. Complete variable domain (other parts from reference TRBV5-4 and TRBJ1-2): ETGVTQSPTHLIKTRGQQVTLRCSSQSGHNTVSWYQQALGQGPQFIFQYYREEENGRGNFPPRFSGLQFPNYSSELNVNALELDDSALYLCASSWGGTGKSLSGYTFGSGTRLTVV.

The CDR3: CASSFAPGTIYEQYF. The DNA for the CDR3 is TGTGCCAGCAGCTTTGCACCGGGTACCATATACGAGCAGTACTTC. The gene calls are TRBV7-9 and TRBJ2-7, with unresolved D. The CDR3 covers 15 residues. V lost 3 bases and J lost 4, with 16 bases in between. Germline CDR1 SEHNR, CDR2 FQNEAQ (reference sequence).

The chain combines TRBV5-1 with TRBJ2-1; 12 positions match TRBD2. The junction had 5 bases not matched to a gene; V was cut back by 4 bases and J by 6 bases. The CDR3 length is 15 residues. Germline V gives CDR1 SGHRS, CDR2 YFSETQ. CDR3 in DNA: TGCGCCAGCAGCCTGACTAGCGGGAGTGGCAATGAGCAGTTCTTC. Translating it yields CASSLTSGSGNEQFF.

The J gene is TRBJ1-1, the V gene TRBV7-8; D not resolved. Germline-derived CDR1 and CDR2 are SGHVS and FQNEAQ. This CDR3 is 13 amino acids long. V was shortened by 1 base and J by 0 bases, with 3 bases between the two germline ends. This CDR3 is CASSLVMNTEAFF. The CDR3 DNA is TGTGCCAGCAGCTTAGTTATGAACACTGAAGCTTTCTTT.

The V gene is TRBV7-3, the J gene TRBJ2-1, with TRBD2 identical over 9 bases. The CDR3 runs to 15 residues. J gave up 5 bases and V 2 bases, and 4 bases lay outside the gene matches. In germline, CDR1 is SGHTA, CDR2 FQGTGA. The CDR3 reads CASSLWGGRDNEQFF. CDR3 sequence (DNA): TGTGCCAGCAGCTTATGGGGCGGGAGGGACAATGAGCAGTTCTTC.

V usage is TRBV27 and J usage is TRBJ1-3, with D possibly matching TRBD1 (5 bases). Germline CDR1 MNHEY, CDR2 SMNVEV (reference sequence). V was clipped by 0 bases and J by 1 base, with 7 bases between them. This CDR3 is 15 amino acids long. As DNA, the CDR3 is TGTGCCAGCAGTTTATCTGGGGGTTCTGGAAACACCATATATTTT. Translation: CASSLSGGSGNTIYF.

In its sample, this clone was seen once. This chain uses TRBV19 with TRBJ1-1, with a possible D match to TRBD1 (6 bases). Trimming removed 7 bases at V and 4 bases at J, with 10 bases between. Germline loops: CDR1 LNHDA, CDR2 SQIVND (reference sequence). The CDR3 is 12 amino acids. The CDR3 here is CASILGGTEAFF. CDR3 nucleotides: TGTGCCAGTATCTTAGGGGGCACTGAAGCTTTCTTT.

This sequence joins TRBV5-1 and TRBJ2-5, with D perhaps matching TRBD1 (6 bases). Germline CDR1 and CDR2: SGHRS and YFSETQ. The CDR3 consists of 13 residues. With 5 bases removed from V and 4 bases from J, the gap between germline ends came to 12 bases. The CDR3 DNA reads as TGCGCCAGCAGAATGGGGGCTGGAGAGACCCAGTACTTC. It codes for CASRMGAGETQYF.

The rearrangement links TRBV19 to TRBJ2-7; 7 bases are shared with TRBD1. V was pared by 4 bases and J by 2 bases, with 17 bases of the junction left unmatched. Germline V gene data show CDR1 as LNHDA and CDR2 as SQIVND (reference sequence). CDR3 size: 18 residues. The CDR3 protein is CASSKERGPTGWTYEQYF. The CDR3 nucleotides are TGTGCCAGTAGTAAAGAGAGGGGCCCGACAGGGTGGACCTACGAGCAGTACTTC.

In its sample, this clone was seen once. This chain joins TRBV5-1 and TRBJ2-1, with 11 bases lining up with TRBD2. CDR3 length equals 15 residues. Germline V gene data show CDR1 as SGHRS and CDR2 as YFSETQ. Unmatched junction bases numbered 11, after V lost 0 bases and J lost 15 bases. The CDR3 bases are TGCGCCAGCAGCTTGGCCCTAGCGGGGGGATTGAGCCCGTTCTTC. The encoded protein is CASSLALAGGLSPFF.

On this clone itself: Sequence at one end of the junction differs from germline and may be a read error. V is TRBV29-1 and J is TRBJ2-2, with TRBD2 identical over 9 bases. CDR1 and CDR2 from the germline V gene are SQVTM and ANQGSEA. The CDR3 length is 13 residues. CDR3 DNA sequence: TGCAGCGTTCTAGCGGGGACTGAGCGGGGAGCTGTTTTT. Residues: CSVLAGTERGAVF.